This TCR beta chain is drawn from a study of blood T cell repertoires in COVID-19 (TCRdb year 2020). Background for the entire study: Samples from collaborators originated in the United States, Italy and Spain and spanned both the acute and convalescent phases of COVID-19. The dataset comprised deeply sampled blood TCRbeta repertoires from subjects exposed to, actively infected with, or recovered from COVID-19. A de-identified subject ID, COVID-19 status, age in years and sex were almost always included in the sample metadata. The repertoires were released in a freely available public database meant as a resource for research on the immune response to SARS-CoV-2. Where available, HLA class I and class II types were obtained from metadata supplied by the sample provider rather than from assay-based typing. Samples came from the ongoing ImmuneRACE study (first 160 participants) plus 1,254 subjects from 6 global collaborators. The material from the prospective study consisted of cDNA or gDNA derived from T cells, B-cell-depleted T cells, or PBMCs. Results the study describes overall, beyond this receptor: Clinical and demographic metadata were provided uncurated, with the amount varying by source and participant.

Turning to this clone: Its antigen is unknown. No much larger clone exists at a distance of one base, and base qualities are not known. Other DNA sequences from this sample encode an identical CDR3 as well.

TCRbeta CDR3 regions were amplified from genomic DNA by means of the immunoSEQ Assay, a bias-controlled multiplex PCR. On the study's bioinformatics: Within the assay, amplification of reference gene primers was used to estimate how many nucleated cells each sample contained. To quantify the absolute abundance of each unique TCRbeta CDR3 rearrangement, sequence reads were collapsed and filtered. For each sample, productive Simpson clonality was calculated by taking the square root of Simpson's diversity index across productive rearrangements. TCRdb stores this immuneACCESS table with in-frame sequences only. Part of the clones is absent; in the studies checked, under half of the shortfall reflects unresolved V genes, and no reason is known for the rest. V, J and clone size derive from that table, while D and trimming were established from the DNA sequence. This sample gives 150,000 or so clones in total; approximately 83% of them show up just once. 4% of the sample belongs to the ten largest clones.

In the germline V gene, CDR1 corresponds to SGHTA and CDR2 to FQGNSA. Trimming leaves V shorter by 1 base and J shorter by 2 bases, with the junction holding 0 bases beyond the gene matches. The CDR3 contains 14 residues, cysteine and phenylalanine counted. Only the CDR3 portion is preserved as DNA: 42 bases, with reading frame beginning at the first base. The collaborating institutions used their own protocols to collect whole blood in K2EDTA tubes. For TCRbeta analysis, collaborator samples were shipped as frozen whole blood, as isolated PBMCs, or as DNA extracted from either sample type. The sample was peripheral blood. This receptor chain uses TRBV7-2 and TRBJ1-2, with 8 bases in between that match TRBD1. This sequence originates from a woman aged 55-69 years with acute or convalescent COVID-19. The CDR3 in this case is CASSLDRGNYGYTF. The nucleotides are TGTGCCAGCAGCTTAGACAGGGGGAACTATGGCTACACCTTC.